This entry features one T cell receptor beta chain sequence. Its antigen remains unknown. It was the approximately 110-subject validation cohort, separate from the approximately 620-subject first cohort, to which the donors belonged. This record belongs to a study of cytomegalovirus exposure and HLA in healthy donors. Overall study context: The platform used for the 110 or so validation repertoires matched that of the 500 to 850 first-cohort repertoires, a later analysis reported. Whole-study results and caveats: According to a subsequent analysis, TCR clusters identified in the first cohort showed a tendency to co-occur across the 100 to 150 validation repertoires. Cytomegalovirus-associated status was assigned to approximately 160 TCR beta chains.

The method was immunoSEQ multiplex PCR; TCRdb's version includes in-frame clones alone and lacks a portion of them. The sample has some 64,000 clones; 90% to 96% are singletons. With 5 bases removed from V and 2 bases from J, the gap between germline ends came to 11 bases. Germline CDR1 reads SGHTA; CDR2 reads FQGNSA. This CDR3 spans 14 amino acids. Specimen: PBMCs. The receptor was isolated from a woman aged 18-29 years in good health and CMV-seronegative. The rearrangement links TRBV7-2 to TRBJ2-3, with D tentatively TRBD1 (6 bases). The CDR3 sequence: CASSTGQSTDTQYF. The CDR3 DNA is TGTGCCAGCAGCACTGGACAGTCCACAGATACGCAGTATTTT. Filled out from reference TRBV7-2 and TRBJ2-3, the complete variable domain reads GAGVSQSPSNKVTEKGKDVELRCDPISGHTALYWYRQSLGQGLEFLIYFQGNSAPDKSGLPSDRFSAERTGGSVSTLTIQRTQQEDSAVYLCASSTGQSTDTQYFGPGTRLTVL.